Presented here are 17 T cell receptor beta chains from one specimen sequenced in a study of cytomegalovirus exposure and HLA in healthy donors. The PCR employed 60 Vbeta primers together with 13 Jbeta primers. Assay used: immunoSEQ multiplex PCR; TCRdb lists only in-frame clones, some missing. The listing contains 91,000 or so clones. The sequenced sample was PBMCs. The receptors originated from a woman between 25 and 40 years old in good health and CMV-seronegative.

The V gene is TRBV6-6, the J gene TRBJ1-1; possibly TRBD1 for D (5 bases). The CDR3 is 14 residues long. The V and J ends lost 4 bases and 5 bases respectively, with 14 bases between them. Per germline, CDR1 MNHNY and CDR2 SVGAGI (reference sequence). This CDR3 reads CASSFERQPTEAFF. DNA of the CDR3: TGTGCCAGCAGTTTCGAAAGACAGCCTACTGAAGCTTTCTTT.

This chain links TRBV28 with TRBJ1-1; D gene ambiguous. The CDR3 loop spans 14 amino acids. Germline V gene sequence: CDR1 MDHEN, CDR2 SYDVKM. V dropped 3 bases and J dropped 0 bases, with 8 bases sitting between them. CDR3 sequence reads: CASSLPGMNTEAFF. The CDR3 DNA sequence: TGTGCCAGCAGTTTGCCGGGGATGAACACTGAAGCTTTCTTT.

The chain employs TRBV28 and TRBJ2-7; 7 bases are a match to TRBD1. The junction had 9 bases not matched to a gene; V was cut back by 5 bases and J by 2 bases. The CDR3 runs to 15 residues. Germline V lookup: CDR1 MDHEN, CDR2 SYDVKM. The CDR3 region has the DNA TGTGCCAGCAGTCGGGACAGAAGGGGCCCCTACGAGCAGTACTTC. It translates to CASSRDRRGPYEQYF.

This chain connects TRBV6-4 to TRBJ2-2; D is unresolved. Per the germline V gene, CDR1 is MRHNA and CDR2 is SNTAGT. The CDR3 runs 13 residues. V lost 3 bases, J lost 5 bases, and 7 bases lay in between. CDR3 loop: CASSEKETGELFF. The CDR3 DNA sequence: TGTGCCAGCAGTGAGAAGGAGACCGGGGAGCTGTTTTTT.

V usage is TRBV6-4 and J usage is TRBJ2-1; 10 bases map to TRBD2. CDR3 length equals 16 residues. The germline CDR1 and CDR2 sequences are MRHNA and SNTAGT. V trimming: 4 bases; J trimming: 2 bases; junction bases outside the gene matches: 5. Here the CDR3 DNA reads TGTGCCAGCAGTGCCAAAAGCGGGGGGGCCTACAATGAGCAGTTCTTC. Translated, it gives CASSAKSGGAYNEQFF.

V is TRBV5-1 and J is TRBJ1-2; 8 bases fit TRBD1. CDR3 length: 15 amino acids. The J segment lost 0 bases and the V segment lost 1 base, leaving 2 bases of the junction unmatched. In germline, CDR1 is SGHRS, CDR2 YFSETQ. CDR3 amino acids: CASSLPGGTNYGYTF. As DNA, the CDR3 is TGCGCCAGCAGCTTGCCAGGGGGCACTAACTATGGCTACACCTTC.

The chain carries TRBV6-4 and TRBJ2-1; 13 bases line up with TRBD2. J was trimmed by 4 bases and V by 4 bases; bases with no gene match: 4. CDR3 length: 16 residues. CDR1 is MRHNA, CDR2 SNTAGT, per germline. The CDR3 sequence is CASSGMGLAGYNEQFF. Here the CDR3 DNA reads TGTGCCAGCAGTGGCATGGGACTAGCGGGATACAATGAGCAGTTCTTC.

V and J are TRBV10-2 and TRBJ2-2; 13 nucleotides line up with TRBD2. This CDR3 contains 16 residues. V was pared by 8 bases and J by 6 bases, with 9 bases of the junction left unmatched. Germline loops: CDR1 WSHSY, CDR2 SAAADI. CDR3 sequence (DNA): TGCGCCAGCGGAGACAGGACTAGCGGGAGATCCGGGGAGCTGTTTTTT. It yields the protein CASGDRTSGRSGELFF.

The V call is TRBV6-4, the J call TRBJ2-1; 10 nucleotides match TRBD1. CDR1 is MRHNA, CDR2 SNTAGT, per germline. This CDR3 has 15 residues. V gave up 5 bases and J gave up 4 bases; unmatched junction bases: 5. The CDR3 DNA reads as TGTGCCAGCAGTCCGGACAGGGGGATATACAATGAGCAGTTCTTC. Protein product: CASSPDRGIYNEQFF.

The chain employs TRBV6-1 and TRBJ1-3; TRBD1 aligns across 8 bases. From germline, CDR1 is MNHNS and CDR2 SASEGT. The CDR3 is 16 amino acids. V lost 4 bases, J lost 0 bases, and 5 bases stayed unmatched. The CDR3 nucleotides are TGTGCCAGCAGTGTCCAGGGGGCCTACTCTGGAAACACCATATATTTT. It encodes CASSVQGAYSGNTIYF.

The chain has TRBV27 and TRBJ2-7, with 12 bases lining up with TRBD2. This CDR3 has 19 residues. J gave up 0 bases and V 5 bases, and 14 bases lay outside the gene matches. CDR1 is MNHEY and CDR2 is SMNVEV in the germline V gene (reference sequence). The CDR3 DNA sequence: TGTGCCAGCAGTCATCTAGCGGGAGGGCCGACCTCGAGCTCCTACGAGCAGTACTTC. Its protein product is CASSHLAGGPTSSSYEQYF.

This chain uses TRBV5-1 with TRBJ1-1; 7 nucleotides match TRBD1. V was clipped by 4 bases and J by 3 bases; unmatched bases: 6. Looked up from germline, CDR1 is SGHRS and CDR2 is YFSETQ. The CDR3 covers 14 residues. CDR3 in DNA: TGCGCCAGCAGCCCGGGTGACAGGGACACTGAAGCTTTCTTT. Encoded protein: CASSPGDRDTEAFF.

The rearrangement joins TRBV11-1 to TRBJ1-1; D is uncertain. The CDR3 is 13 amino acids. V was pared by 2 bases and J by 9 bases, with 13 bases between. Germline values: CDR1 SGHAT, CDR2 FQDESV (reference sequence). CDR3: CASSLSEGSQAFF. The CDR3 DNA reads as TGTGCCAGCAGCTTAAGTGAGGGATCCCAAGCTTTCTTT.

V gene TRBV10-3 combines with J gene TRBJ2-7; 8 nucleotides match TRBD1. V dropped 10 bases and J dropped 5; count of bases not matched to a gene: 7. The germline V gene has CDR1 ENHRY and CDR2 SYGVKD. The CDR3 spans 12 residues. The CDR3 spells CATADRAHEQYF. The DNA of the CDR3 is TGTGCCACCGCGGACAGGGCCCACGAGCAGTACTTC.

This chain links TRBV11-3 with TRBJ2-2, with 12 bases that match TRBD2. Germline V CDR1 and CDR2: SGHNT, YENEEA. V lost 5 bases to trimming and J lost 4 bases; unmatched junction nucleotides: 17. This CDR3 is 20 amino acids long. The CDR3 sequence is CASSITLLAGGPASTGELFF. CDR3 in DNA: TGTGCCAGCAGCATAACACTTCTAGCGGGGGGGCCCGCGAGCACCGGGGAGCTGTTTTTT.

Notes on this clone: A junction end diverges from the germline sequence, so it may reflect a read error. The chain links TRBV28 to TRBJ2-7, with D maybe TRBD1 (6 bases). The CDR3 extends over 13 amino acids. Germline CDR1 and CDR2: MDHEN and SYDVKM. CDR3 sequence (DNA): TGTTCCAGCAGCCCGGGACAAACACACGAGCAGTACTTC. Translating it yields CSSSPGQTHEQYF.

The J gene is TRBJ1-2, the V gene TRBV2, with 10 bases matching TRBD1. Germline V gene data show CDR1 as SNHLY and CDR2 as FYNNEI. V lost 4 bases, J lost 7 bases, and 18 bases stayed unmatched. This CDR3 spans 18 amino acids. The CDR3 loop reads CASSGLGQGEDFTGGYTF. CDR3 sequence (DNA): TGTGCCAGCAGTGGATTAGGACAGGGGGAAGATTTCACGGGTGGCTACACCTTC.